The clone carrying this T cell receptor beta chain came up once. Its antigen is as yet unknown. This entry belongs to a study of CD8+ T cells in alopecia areata. Study-level background: Severity of treated patients was scored by affected scalp percentage. Study-wide points: Uncertainty about whether baseline CD8+ expansion is linked to response remains, with one nonresponder.

Germline-derived CDR1 and CDR2 are SGDLS and YYNGEE. V was clipped by 10 bases and J by 0 bases, with 8 bases between them. This CDR3 spans 13 amino acids. As for treatment: oral pan-JAK inhibitor, 5-10 mg twice daily. Extracted from the samples, RNA was reverse transcribed into cDNA to serve as the sequencing template. Method: immunoSEQ multiplex PCR; TCRdb's copy keeps in-frame clones and lacks some. The top ten clones hold around 1.7% of a sample with approximately 300,000 clones, 55% to 75% of them seen once. The clonotype was recovered from a human donor with alopecia areata. The sequencing used CD4+ T cells sorted from blood, collected at week 24, from a patient treated with tofacitinib. This sequence joins TRBV9 and TRBJ2-6; D call uncertain. The CDR3 protein is CARRGSGANVLTF. The DNA for the CDR3 is TGTGCCCGCCGCGGCTCTGGGGCCAACGTCCTGACTTTC.